What follows describes a single T cell receptor (beta chain). The sample originates from a study of blood T cell repertoires in COVID-19. In the authors' workflow: Reference gene primer amplification gave estimated nucleated cell counts. The table came from immunoSEQ multiplex PCR; TCRdb's copy has only in-frame clones and leaves some out. V and J calls plus clone size are reproduced from that table; the DNA served to infer D and trimming. The sample lists around 95,000 clones; 70% to 90% were seen once. The V segment lost 5 bases and the J segment 8 bases; nucleotides outside the gene matches: 4. The CDR3 has 13 amino acids. Germline V CDR1 and CDR2: SGHTA, FQGNSA.

Sequencing was carried out using peripheral blood. J is TRBJ2-1 and V is TRBV7-2; the match to TRBD1 covers 9 bases. The sequence derives from a human donor in a cohort sampled during active COVID-19. The CDR3 DNA is TGTGCCAGCAGCGGACAGGGGACGGATGAGCAGTTCTTC. Amino acids: CASSGQGTDEQFF.